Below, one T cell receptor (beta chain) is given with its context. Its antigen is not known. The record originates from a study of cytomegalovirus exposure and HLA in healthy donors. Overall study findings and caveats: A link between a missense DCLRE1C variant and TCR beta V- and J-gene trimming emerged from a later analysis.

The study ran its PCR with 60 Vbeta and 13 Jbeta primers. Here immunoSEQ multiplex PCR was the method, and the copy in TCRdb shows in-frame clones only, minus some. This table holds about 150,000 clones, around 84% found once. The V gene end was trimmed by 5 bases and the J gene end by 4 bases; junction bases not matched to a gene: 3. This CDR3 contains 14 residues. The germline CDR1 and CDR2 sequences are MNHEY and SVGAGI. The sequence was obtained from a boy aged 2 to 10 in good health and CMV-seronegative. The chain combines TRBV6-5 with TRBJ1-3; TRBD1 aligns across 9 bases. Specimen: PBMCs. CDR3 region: CASSRDREGNTIYF. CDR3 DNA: TGTGCCAGCAGTCGGGACAGGGAAGGAAACACCATATATTTT.